This T cell receptor beta chain was found in a study of T-cell reconstitution after alpha-beta-depleted transplantation in children. As it was prepared, the TCRbeta library received unique molecular identifiers. TCRdb reanalysed the PCR reads using MiXCR and keeps one entry per CDR3 protein. The profile shows fewer than 250,000 distinct CDR3 sequences, about a sixth of them singletons. This material consisted of PBMCs, mostly from graft donor cells, taken 360 days after TCRalphabeta/CD19-depleted stem cell transplant. This TCR was sampled from a male patient aged 2-10 years who had a stem cell transplant for acute lymphoblastic leukemia, so the T cells may come from the graft donor.

The CDR3 nucleotides read TGTGCCATCAGTGTCAATAGCGGGGGTAACACCGGGGAGCTGTTTTTT. It translates to CAISVNSGGNTGELFF. V is TRBV10-3 and J is TRBJ2-2; 9 bases are shared with TRBD2. This CDR3 contains 16 residues. The V and J ends lost 4 bases and 2 bases, in that order; junction bases with no gene match: 5. Looked up from germline, CDR1 is ENHRY and CDR2 is SYGVKD.